This TCR beta chain was profiled in a study of shared clonotypes between healthy human individuals. Positive CCR7 selection of CD45RO-negative cells yielded the naive CD8 cells, and terminally differentiated effector memory CD45RA+ cells were excluded. Generated by immunoSEQ multiplex PCR, the TCRdb table keeps only in-frame clones and is missing some. The table lists under 1 million clones, about 97% of them singletons. CDR1 MNHNY and CDR2 SVGAGI come from the germline V gene (reference sequence). V lost 0 bases and J lost 1, with 7 bases in between. The CDR3 has 14 amino acids. The chain recombines TRBV6-6 with TRBJ2-7; D not resolved. Material: naive CD8+ T cells sorted from blood. The sequence was obtained from a man between 25 and 39 years old in good health. The CDR3 DNA sequence: TGTGCCAGCAGTTACTCGTTAGGATCCTACGAGCAGTACTTC. Translated: CASSYSLGSYEQYF.